These 16 T cell receptor beta chains were sequenced from one sample in a study of blood T cell repertoires in COVID-19. This table comes from immunoSEQ multiplex PCR, and its TCRdb copy is limited to in-frame clones, with some not included. The table lists approximately 140,000 clones, 75% to 90% of them singletons. Sequencing input: peripheral blood. These receptor sequences come from a woman between 55 and 75 years old with active or convalescent COVID-19.

To note about this clone: Additional DNA sequences in this sample encode the identical CDR3. This chain links TRBV3-1 (or the pseudogene TRBV3-2) with TRBJ1-5; 8 positions match TRBD1. The CDR3 has 15 residues. Germline CDR1 reads LGHDT; CDR2 reads YNNKEL (reference sequence). V lost 3 bases, J lost 0 bases, and 1 base stayed unmatched. CDR3 nucleotide sequence: TGTGCCAGCAGCCAGGGACAGGTTAGCAATCAGCCCCAGCATTTT. Its protein is CASSQGQVSNQPQHF.

The V gene is TRBV18, the J gene TRBJ1-2; a possible D gene is TRBD1 (6 bases). V lost 4 bases and J 1 base, leaving 19 bases between the germline ends. This CDR3 is 17 amino acids long. Germline CDR1 and CDR2: KGHSH and LQKENI. The CDR3 reads CASSLGASNSFNYGYTF. DNA for the CDR3: TGTGCCAGCTCACTGGGGGCCTCTAATTCTTTTAACTATGGCTACACCTTC.

The V call is TRBV6-4, the J call TRBJ2-3, with D possibly TRBD2 on 5 matching bases. The CDR3 has 14 amino acids. Germline V CDR1 and CDR2: MRHNA, SNTAGT. The V and J ends lost 6 bases and 1 base respectively, with 11 bases between them. The CDR3 region is CASSARVGTDTQYF. CDR3 coding DNA: TGTGCCAGCAGCGCGAGGGTGGGCACAGATACGCAGTATTTT.

The V call is TRBV11-2, the J call TRBJ1-4; 9 nucleotides align to TRBD1. Per the germline V gene, CDR1 is SGHAT and CDR2 is FQNNGV. V lost 5 bases and J lost 3; bases outside the gene matches: 13. The CDR3 totals 18 residues. For the CDR3, the DNA is TGTGCCAGCAGCGTCCGGGACAGGGAGGAGGGAGCTAATGAAAAACTGTTTTTT. It specifies CASSVRDREEGANEKLFF.

Notes on this clone: Other DNA sequences in this sample translate to the same CDR3. J is TRBJ2-7 and V is TRBV11-2; 9 bases agree with TRBD1. Germline CDR1 SGHAT, CDR2 FQNNGV. There are 15 residues in the CDR3. The J segment lost 0 bases and the V segment lost 1 base, leaving 1 base of the junction unmatched. In DNA, the CDR3 is TGTGCCAGCAGCTTAGGACAGGGGGGCTCCTACGAGCAGTACTTC. Protein sequence: CASSLGQGGSYEQYF.

The chain is built from TRBV5-1 and TRBJ2-5; D possibly corresponds to TRBD1 (6 bases). Germline assignment: CDR1 SGHRS and CDR2 YFSETQ. This CDR3 spans 15 amino acids. V was cut by 1 base and J by 1 base, with 11 bases left in between. In DNA, the CDR3 is TGCGCCAGCAGCTTGAGTGTGGGGGCCCAAGAGACCCAGTACTTC. This sequence encodes CASSLSVGAQETQYF. Using reference TRBV5-1 and TRBJ2-5 for the parts outside the CDR3, the full variable domain is KAGVTQTPRYLIKTRGQQVTLSCSPISGHRSVSWYQQTPGQGLQFLFEYFSETQRNKGNFPGRFSGRQFSNSRSEMNVSTLELGDSALYLCASSLSVGAQETQYFGPGTRLLVL.

The genes are TRBV4-3 and TRBJ2-3; D is perhaps TRBD2 (6 bases). Per germline, CDR1 LGHNA and CDR2 YSLEER. This CDR3 is built from 14 residues. V was cut by 5 bases and J by 6 bases, with 15 bases left in between. In DNA form, the CDR3 reads TGCGCCAGCAGCAGCGGGTCCCGCCAGGATACGCAGTATTTT. Translation gives CASSSGSRQDTQYF.

V is TRBV2 and J is TRBJ2-3; D is ambiguous. CDR1 is SNHLY and CDR2 is FYNNEI in the germline V gene. The CDR3 extends over 15 amino acids. In DNA form, the CDR3 reads TGTGCAAGCGCCGCCCCAGCGACTAGCACAGATACGCAGTATTTT. This gives the protein CASAAPATSTDTQYF.

V is TRBV5-4 and J is TRBJ2-7, with a weak D call TRBD1 (6 bases). Germline loops: CDR1 SGHNT, CDR2 YYREEE (reference sequence). V lost 4 bases and J lost 7, with 21 bases in between. There are 15 residues in the CDR3. The CDR3 coding sequence is TGTGCCAGCAGCCTGGACTCGGCAGGGGAACAAGAGCAGTACTTC. Amino acids: CASSLDSAGEQEQYF.

CDR3 loop: CASSSPWGQDTEAFF. The CDR3 nucleotides are TGTGCCAGCAGCTCCCCGTGGGGACAGGACACTGAAGCTTTCTTT. This chain uses TRBV7-9 with TRBJ1-1; 8 bases match TRBD1. Germline V lookup: CDR1 SEHNR, CDR2 FQNEAQ (reference sequence). This CDR3 contains 15 residues. The trim removed 4 bases at V and 3 bases at J, leaving 7 bases unmatched.

The chain's CDR3 is CASSPSSDDEAFF. CDR3 DNA sequence: TGTGCCAGCAGCCCCAGCAGCGACGATGAAGCTTTCTTT. V and J are TRBV7-9 and TRBJ1-1; D remains unclear. The CDR3 has 13 residues. Germline CDR1 SEHNR, CDR2 FQNEAQ (reference sequence). V lost 5 bases to trimming and J lost 7 bases, with 14 bases between them.

The gene calls are TRBV18 and TRBJ2-1; maybe TRBD1 (6 bases). Germline V gene lookup returns CDR1 KGHSH and CDR2 LQKENI. The CDR3 is 14 residues long. The V gene lost 2 bases and the J gene lost 7 bases, with 12 bases spanning the gap. The CDR3 protein is CASSPNAGVNEQFF. The CDR3 DNA follows: TGTGCCAGCTCACCAAACGCAGGGGTTAATGAGCAGTTCTTC.

J is TRBJ2-1 and V is TRBV11-3; 7 nucleotides line up with TRBD2. V lost 2 bases, J lost 0 bases, and 1 base stayed unmatched. The germline V gene encodes CDR1 SGHNT and CDR2 YENEEA. This CDR3 contains 15 residues. The CDR3 sequence is CASSLREGSYNEQFF. The CDR3 nucleotides read TGTGCCAGCAGCTTAAGGGAGGGCTCCTACAATGAGCAGTTCTTC.

V and J are TRBV27 and TRBJ2-2, with 7 nucleotides matching TRBD1. V gave up 8 bases and J gave up 0 bases; unmatched junction bases: 12. The CDR3 covers 17 residues. Germline V gives CDR1 MNHEY, CDR2 SMNVEV (reference sequence). CDR3 region: CASQPRQGQTNTGELFF. In nucleotides, the CDR3 is TGTGCCAGCCAACCTCGACAGGGACAAACGAACACCGGGGAGCTGTTTTTT.

This clone has just one count. V gene TRBV5-6 combines with J gene TRBJ2-7, with TRBD2 matching over 7 bases. The CDR3 is 14 residues long. The junction had 5 bases not matched to a gene; V was cut back by 3 bases and J by 2 bases. CDR1 is SGHDT and CDR2 is YYEEEE in the germline V gene. The CDR3 here is CASSSRDYPYEQYF. Written as DNA, the CDR3 is TGTGCCAGCAGCTCCCGGGACTACCCCTACGAGCAGTACTTC.

The chain joins TRBV11-2 to TRBJ1-3, with 7 bases aligning to TRBD1. The germline V gene encodes CDR1 SGHAT and CDR2 FQNNGV. J lost 2 bases, V lost 4 bases, and 5 bases had no gene match. This CDR3 spans 15 amino acids. The CDR3 DNA reads TGTGCCAGCAGCTCCAGGGGGACCACTGGAAACACCATATATTTT. This codes for CASSSRGTTGNTIYF.